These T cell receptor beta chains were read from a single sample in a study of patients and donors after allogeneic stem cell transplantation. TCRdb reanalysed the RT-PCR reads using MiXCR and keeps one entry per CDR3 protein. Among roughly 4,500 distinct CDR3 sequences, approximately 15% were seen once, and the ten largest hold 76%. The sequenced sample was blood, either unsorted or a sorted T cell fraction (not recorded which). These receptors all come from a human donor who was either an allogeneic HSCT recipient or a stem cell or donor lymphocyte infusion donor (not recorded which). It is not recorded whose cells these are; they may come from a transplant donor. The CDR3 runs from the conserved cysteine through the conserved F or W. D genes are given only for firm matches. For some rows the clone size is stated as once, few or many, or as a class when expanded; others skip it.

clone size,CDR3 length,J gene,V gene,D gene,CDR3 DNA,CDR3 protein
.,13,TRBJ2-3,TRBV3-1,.,TGTGCCAGCAGCCACCAGTCCCCAGATACGCAGTATTTT,CASSHQSPDTQYF
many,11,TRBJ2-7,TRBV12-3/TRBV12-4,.,TGTGCCAGCAGCGGCTCCTACGAGCAGTACTTC,CASSGSYEQYF
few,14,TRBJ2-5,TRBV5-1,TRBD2,TGCGCCAGCTCCTCTGCGACTAGCGGGGCCACCCAGTACTTC,CASSSATSGATQYF
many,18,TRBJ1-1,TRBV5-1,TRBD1,TGCGCCAGCAGCTTGGGGAAACAGGGGGCGTTGGGGAACACTGAAGCTTTCTTT,CASSLGKQGALGNTEAFF
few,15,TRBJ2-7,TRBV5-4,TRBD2,TGTGCCAGCAGCCGGGGACTACCCTGGCATTACGAGCAGTACTTC,CASSRGLPWHYEQYF
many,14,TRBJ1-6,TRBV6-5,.,TGTGCCAGCAGTCCCTACGGACGCAATTCACCCCTCCACTTT,CASSPYGRNSPLHF
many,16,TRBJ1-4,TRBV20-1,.,TGCAGTGCTACTAGACACTCTATAACAACTAATGAAAAACTGTTTTTT,CSATRHSITTNEKLFF
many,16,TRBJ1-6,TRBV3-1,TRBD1,TGTGCCAGCAGCCCGTATAACAGGGGAGGGGAATCACCCCTCCACTTT,CASSPYNRGGESPLHF
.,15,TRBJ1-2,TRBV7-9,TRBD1,TGTGCCAGCAGCTTAGGGGGACAGCGACACTATGGCTACACCTTC,CASSLGGQRHYGYTF
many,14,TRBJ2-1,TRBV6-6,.,TGTGCCAGCAGTACAGACTTATTCTACAATGAGCAGTTCTTC,CASSTDLFYNEQFF
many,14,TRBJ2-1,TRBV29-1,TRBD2,TGCAGCGTAGGTGTAGCGGGTCTGAGGAATGAGCAGTTCTTC,CSVGVAGLRNEQFF
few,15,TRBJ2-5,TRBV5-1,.,TGCGCCAGCAGCTACAACAGGGGACTCCAAGAGACCCAGTACTTC,CASSYNRGLQETQYF
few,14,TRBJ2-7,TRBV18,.,TGTGCCAGCTCACCTGTAGCGGCCAAAGACGAGCAGTACTTC,CASSPVAAKDEQYF
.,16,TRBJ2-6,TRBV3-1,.,TGTGCCAGCAGCCAAGATTTGTTTTTTGGGGCCAACGTCCTGACTTTC,CASSQDLFFGANVLTF
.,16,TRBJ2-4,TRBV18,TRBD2,TGTGCCAGCTCACCGAGGACTCTAGCGGGAGACAACATTCAGTACTTC,CASSPRTLAGDNIQYF
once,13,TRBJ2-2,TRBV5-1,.,TGCGCCAGCAGGAGCGGGCTAACCGGGGAGCTGTTTTTT,CASRSGLTGELFF
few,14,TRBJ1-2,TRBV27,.,TGTGCCAGCAGTTTATCGGCAGGGAACTATGGCTACACCTTC,CASSLSAGNYGYTF
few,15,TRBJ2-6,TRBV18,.,.,CASSYLRAGANVLTF
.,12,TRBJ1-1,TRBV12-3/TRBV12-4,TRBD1,TGTGCCAGCAGTCACACAGGGGCTGAAGCTTTCTTT,CASSHTGAEAFF
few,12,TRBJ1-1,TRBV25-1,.,TGTGCCAGCAGTGTGTCACCCCTTGAAGCTTTCTTT,CASSVSPLEAFF
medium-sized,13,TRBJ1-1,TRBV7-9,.,TGTGCCAGCGAACTTTACTCCAGCACTGAAGCTTTCTTT,CASELYSSTEAFF
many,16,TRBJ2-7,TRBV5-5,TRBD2,TGTGCCAGCAGCTCTACCGGGACTAGCGGGGTCTACGAGCAGTACTTC,CASSSTGTSGVYEQYF
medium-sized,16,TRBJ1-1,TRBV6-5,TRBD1,TGTGCCAGCAGCACCCCTAGGACAGGGCCAGACACTGAAGCTTTCTTT,CASSTPRTGPDTEAFF
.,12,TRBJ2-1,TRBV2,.,TGTGCCAGCAGTGGAGTGACGGCTAAGCAGTTCTTC,CASSGVTAKQFF
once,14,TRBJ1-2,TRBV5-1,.,TGCGCCAGCAGCACCATTGCAGGGATATATGACTACACCTTC,CASSTIAGIYDYTF
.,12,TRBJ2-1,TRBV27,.,TGTGCCAGCAGTCACGGACTCAATGAGCAGTTCTTC,CASSHGLNEQFF
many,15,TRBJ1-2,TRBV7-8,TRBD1,TGTGCCAGCAGCTTAGCGAGGGGGCGCTTCTATGGCTACACCTTC,CASSLARGRFYGYTF
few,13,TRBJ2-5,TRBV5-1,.,TGCGCCAGCAGCTTGATGGTAGGGGAGACCCAGTACTTC,CASSLMVGETQYF
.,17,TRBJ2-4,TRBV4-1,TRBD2,TGCGCCAGCAGCCAAGATACGGCGGGGGGGCTGGTTAACATTCAGTACTTC,CASSQDTAGGLVNIQYF